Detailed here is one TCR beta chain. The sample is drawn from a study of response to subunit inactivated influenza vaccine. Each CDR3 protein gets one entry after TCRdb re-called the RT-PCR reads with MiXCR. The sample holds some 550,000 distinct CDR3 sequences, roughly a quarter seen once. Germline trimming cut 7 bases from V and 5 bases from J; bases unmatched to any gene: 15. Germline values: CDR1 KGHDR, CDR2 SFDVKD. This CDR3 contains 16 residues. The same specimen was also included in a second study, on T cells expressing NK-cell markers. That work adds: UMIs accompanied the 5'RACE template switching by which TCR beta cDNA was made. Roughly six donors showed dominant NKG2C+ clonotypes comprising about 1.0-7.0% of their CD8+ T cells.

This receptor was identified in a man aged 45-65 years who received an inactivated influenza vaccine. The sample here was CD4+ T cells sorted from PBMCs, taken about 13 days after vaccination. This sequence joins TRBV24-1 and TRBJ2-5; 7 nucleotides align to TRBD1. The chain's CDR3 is CATSQTTGQAGETQYF. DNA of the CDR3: TGTGCCACCAGCCAAACTACCGGACAGGCCGGGGAGACCCAGTACTTC.